This T cell receptor (beta chain) originates from a study of cytomegalovirus exposure and HLA in healthy donors. The length of the CDR3 is 14 residues. The V gene lost 3 bases and the J gene lost 1 base, with 9 bases spanning the gap. The germline V gene has CDR1 KGHSH and CDR2 LQKENI. Primers for the PCR totalled 60 Vbeta and 13 Jbeta. Clones were sequenced by immunoSEQ multiplex PCR, and TCRdb holds only the in-frame ones, with some missing. The repertoire holds about 140,000 clones, 77% seen once, with over 2% in the top ten. The receptor was isolated from a man aged 25 to 40 in good health and CMV-seronegative. The rearrangement uses TRBV18 and TRBJ1-1; D ambiguous. Sequenced sample: PBMCs. This CDR3 reads CASSPRGENTEAFF. Here the CDR3 DNA reads TGTGCCAGCTCACCTCGCGGGGAGAACACTGAAGCTTTCTTT.